This is a list of T cell receptor beta chains from one sample in a study of blood T cells in healthy people across ages. TCRdb fed the 5' RACE reads into MiXCR, producing one record per CDR3 protein. The data contain 1.4 million to 1.5 million distinct CDR3 sequences, 40% to 50% of them singletons. Sequenced: blood. All receptors derive from a young woman in good health. Each CDR3 is given with its conserved first and last residue. The D gene is left open where the match is weak. Not all rows give a size; the values are once, few, many and, for expanded clones, a class.

>TRBJ1-2|TRBV27|TRBD1|.
CASTSGQGTISGGYTF
TGTGCCTCCACCTCCGGACAGGGGACCATTTCGGGCGGCTACACCTTC
>TRBJ2-7|TRBV20-1|.|few
CSARDLTQGLLNSYEQYF
TGCAGTGCTAGAGATCTTACGCAGGGGTTGTTGAACTCCTACGAGCAGTACTTC
>TRBJ1-2|TRBV27|TRBD1|.
CASSWGQAATGYTF
TGTGCCAGCAGTTGGGGACAGGCAGCAACTGGCTACACCTTC
>TRBJ2-7|TRBV20-1|TRBD1|few
CSARDKEQGAYEQYF
TGCAGTGCTAGAGATAAGGAACAGGGGGCCTACGAGCAGTACTTC
>TRBJ2-5|TRBV2|TRBD2|.
CASTQREGYDEQYF
TGTGCCAGCACCCAAAGGGAGGGTTACGATGAGCAGTACTTC
>TRBJ2-5|TRBV7-2|TRBD1|once
CASSSGQGLFQETQYF
TGTGCCAGCAGCTCCGGACAGGGTTTGTTTCAAGAGACCCAGTACTTC
>TRBJ1-1|TRBV10-2|.|.
CASSESGKLTEAFF
TGCGCCAGCAGTGAAAGTGGCAAACTCACTGAAGCTTTCTTT
>TRBJ1-2|TRBV28|.|few
CASLNYGKDRYYGYTF
TGTGCCAGCCTAAATTACGGGAAGGACCGATATTATGGCTACACCTTC
>TRBJ2-7|TRBV3-1|TRBD2|few
CASSQDGLAGGHEQYF
TGTGCCAGCAGCCAAGATGGCCTAGCGGGAGGCCACGAGCAGTACTTC
>TRBJ2-7|TRBV16|.|.
CASSPLGGAGYEQYF
TGTGCCAGCAGCCCCCTGGGGGGGGCAGGGTACGAGCAGTACTTC
>TRBJ1-2|TRBV28|.|few
CASSPYGPQSGYTF
TGTGCCAGCAGTCCGTACGGACCACAGAGTGGCTACACCTTC
>TRBJ1-2|TRBV12-3/TRBV12-4|.|.
CASSFSSGADYGYTF
TGTGCCAGCAGTTTCTCTTCGGGGGCGGACTATGGCTACACCTTC
>TRBJ2-7|TRBV27|.|.
CASSLAAVGYEQYF
TGTGCCAGCAGTTTAGCGGCCGTAGGATATGAGCAGTACTTC
>TRBJ2-3|TRBV20-1|TRBD2|few
CSTLLAGGTTDTQYF
TGCAGTACGTTACTAGCGGGGGGCACCACAGATACGCAGTATTTT
>TRBJ2-5|TRBV4-2|.|few
CASSQDQAEETQYF
TGTGCCAGCAGCCAAGATCAGGCAGAAGAGACCCAGTACTTC
>TRBJ2-3|TRBV6-4|.|few
CASSRIIKDTQYF
TGTGCCAGCAGTCGCATCATTAAGGATACGCAGTATTTT
>TRBJ2-7|TRBV27|.|once
CASSLLGLGTYEQYF
TGTGCCAGCAGTTTATTAGGCCTAGGAACCTACGAGCAGTACTTC
>TRBJ1-2|TRBV9|.|few
CASSVGVSLSDYGYTF
TGTGCCAGCAGCGTGGGTGTTTCTCTAAGTGACTATGGCTACACCTTC
>TRBJ2-5|TRBV15|TRBD2|.
CATSPRTSGRIYNEQYF
TGTGCCACCAGCCCCCGGACTAGCGGGAGAATCTACAATGAGCAGTACTTC
>TRBJ2-3|TRBV20-1|TRBD2|.
CSARLLADTQYF
TGCAGTGCTCGCCTACTAGCGGATACGCAGTATTTT
>TRBJ2-5|TRBV21-1|.|.
CASSKQRGPYSSKGETQYF
TGTGCCAGCAGCAAACAGCGGGGGCCGTATAGCAGTAAGGGTGAGACCCAGTACTTC
>TRBJ1-1|TRBV27|.|few
CASSLSAVMNTEAFF
TGTGCCAGCAGTTTATCGGCAGTCATGAACACTGAAGCTTTCTTT
>TRBJ2-3|TRBV11-2|TRBD1|once
CASRRQGASADTQYF
TGTGCCAGCAGACGACAGGGGGCGTCGGCAGATACGCAGTATTTT
>TRBJ2-7|TRBV7-9|.|few
CASTSDTSYEQYF
TGTGCCAGCACCTCGGACACTTCCTACGAGCAGTACTTC
>TRBJ2-3|TRBV6-5|.|few
CASSLGGPHSTDTQYF
TGTGCCAGCTCCCTAGGTGGTCCTCATAGCACAGATACGCAGTATTTT
>TRBJ2-2|TRBV4-1|.|.
CASSQEKGESGELFF
TGCGCCAGCAGCCAAGAAAAGGGCGAGTCGGGGGAGCTGTTTTTT
>TRBJ1-4|TRBV5-1|.|once
CASSLKGATNEILFF
TGCGCCAGCAGCTTAAAGGGAGCCACTAATGAAATACTGTTTTTT
>TRBJ1-5|TRBV12-3/TRBV12-4|.|.
CASSFGMPSQYSNQPQHF
TGTGCCAGCAGTTTTGGTATGCCGTCCCAGTATAGCAATCAGCCCCAGCATTTT
>TRBJ1-5|TRBV4-2|.|.
CVSSQDRPGGSNQPQHF
TGTGTCAGCAGCCAAGATCGTCCGGGAGGTAGCAATCAGCCCCAGCATTTT
>TRBJ2-3|TRBV7-9|.|.
CASSFNPGVTDTQYF
TGTGCCAGCAGCTTTAACCCAGGGGTCACAGATACGCAGTATTTT
>TRBJ1-2|TRBV3-1|.|few
CASSQVPGGTYGYTF
TGTGCCAGCAGCCAAGTCCCGGGGGGCACCTATGGCTACACCTTC
>TRBJ1-2|TRBV2|TRBD1|.
CASNAGTGGRALGDTF
TGTGCCAGCAACGCCGGGACAGGGGGCCGGGCCCTGGGAGACACCTTC
>TRBJ2-5|TRBV14|.|.
CASSQEKLADQETQYF
TGTGCCAGCAGCCAGGAGAAATTAGCGGACCAAGAGACCCAGTACTTC
>TRBJ2-7|TRBV6-5|.|.
CASSYRAKPSSYEQYF
TGTGCCAGCAGTTACAGGGCCAAACCTAGCTCCTACGAGCAGTACTTC
>TRBJ2-7|TRBV11-3|.|few
CASSSLDLAEQYF
TGTGCCAGCAGCTCACTAGATTTGGCTGAGCAGTACTTC